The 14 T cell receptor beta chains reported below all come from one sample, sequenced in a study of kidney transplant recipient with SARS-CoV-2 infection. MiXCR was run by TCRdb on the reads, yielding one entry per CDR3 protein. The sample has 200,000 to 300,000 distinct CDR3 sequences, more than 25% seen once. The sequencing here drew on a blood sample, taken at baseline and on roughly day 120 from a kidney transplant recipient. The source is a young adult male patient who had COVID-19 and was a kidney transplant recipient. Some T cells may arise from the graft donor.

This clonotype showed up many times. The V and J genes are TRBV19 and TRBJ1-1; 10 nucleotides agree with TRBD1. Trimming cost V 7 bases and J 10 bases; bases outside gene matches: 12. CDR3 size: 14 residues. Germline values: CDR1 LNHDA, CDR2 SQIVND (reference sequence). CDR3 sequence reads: CASIRDRGTMRAFF. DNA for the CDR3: TGTGCCAGTATAAGGGACAGGGGAACAATGCGAGCTTTCTTT.

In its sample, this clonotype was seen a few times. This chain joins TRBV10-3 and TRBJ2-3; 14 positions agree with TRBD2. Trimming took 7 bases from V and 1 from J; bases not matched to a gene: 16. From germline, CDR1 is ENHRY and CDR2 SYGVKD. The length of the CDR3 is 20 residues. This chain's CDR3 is CAIKQSTGTSGSRGTDTQYF. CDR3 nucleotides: TGTGCCATCAAACAGTCCACCGGGACTAGCGGGAGCCGAGGCACAGATACGCAGTATTTT.

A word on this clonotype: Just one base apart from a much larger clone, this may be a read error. The CDR3, as DNA: TGTGCCAGCAGCTTAACGATAGACTCTGAAGCTTTCTTT. Protein sequence: CASSLTIDSEAFF. The chain recombines TRBV7-3 with TRBJ1-1; no clear D gene. The ends were cut back, 0 bases at V and 6 bases at J, with 8 bases in the middle. CDR1 is SGHTA, CDR2 FQGTGA, per germline. The CDR3 extends over 13 amino acids.

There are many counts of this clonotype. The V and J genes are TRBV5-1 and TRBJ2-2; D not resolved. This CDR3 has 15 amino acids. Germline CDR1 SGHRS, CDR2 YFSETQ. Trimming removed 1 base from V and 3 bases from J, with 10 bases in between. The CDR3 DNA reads TGCGCCAGCAGCTTGTTAGCATCCTACACCGGGGAGCTGTTTTTT. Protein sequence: CASSLLASYTGELFF.

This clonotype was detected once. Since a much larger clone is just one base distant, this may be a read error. CDR3 region: CACSYAGLNYGYTF. The CDR3 DNA is TGTGCCTGCAGTTACGCGGGGCTCAACTATGGCTACACCTTC. V usage is TRBV6-5 and J usage is TRBJ1-2; D is perhaps TRBD1 (5 bases). This CDR3 spans 14 amino acids. Germline lookup yields CDR1 MNHEY and CDR2 SVGAGI.

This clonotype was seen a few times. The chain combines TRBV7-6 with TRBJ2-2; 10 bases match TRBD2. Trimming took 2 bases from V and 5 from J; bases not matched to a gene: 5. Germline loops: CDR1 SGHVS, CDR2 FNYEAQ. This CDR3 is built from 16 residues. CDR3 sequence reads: CASSLTSSGSTGELFF. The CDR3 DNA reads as TGTGCCAGCAGCTTAACTTCTAGCGGGAGTACCGGGGAGCTGTTTTTT.

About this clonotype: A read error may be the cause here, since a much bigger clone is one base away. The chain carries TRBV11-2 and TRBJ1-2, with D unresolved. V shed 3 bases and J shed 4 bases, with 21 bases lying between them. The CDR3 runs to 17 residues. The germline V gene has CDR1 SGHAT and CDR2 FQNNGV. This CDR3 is CASSFCRTSRETYGYTF. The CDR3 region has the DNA TGTGCCAGCAGCTTCTGCAGAACAAGCAGAGAGACCTATGGCTACACCTTC.

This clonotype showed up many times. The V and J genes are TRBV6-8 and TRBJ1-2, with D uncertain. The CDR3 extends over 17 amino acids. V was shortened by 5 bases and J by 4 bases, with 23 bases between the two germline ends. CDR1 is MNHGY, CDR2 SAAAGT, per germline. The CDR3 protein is CASSKVARSRKTYGYTF. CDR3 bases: TGTGCCAGCAGTAAAGTAGCACGCTCTAGAAAGACCTATGGCTACACCTTC.

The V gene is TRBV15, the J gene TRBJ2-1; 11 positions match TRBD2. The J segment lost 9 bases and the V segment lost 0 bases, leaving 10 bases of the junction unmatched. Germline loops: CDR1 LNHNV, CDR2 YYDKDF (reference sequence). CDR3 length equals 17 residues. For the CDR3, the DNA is TGTGCCACCAGCAGAGATAGGATGAGACTAGCGGGACCTGAGCAGTTCTTC. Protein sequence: CATSRDRMRLAGPEQFF.

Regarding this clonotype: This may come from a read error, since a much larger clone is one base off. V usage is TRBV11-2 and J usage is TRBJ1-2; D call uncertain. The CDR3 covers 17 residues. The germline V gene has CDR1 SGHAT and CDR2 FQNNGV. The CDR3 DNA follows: TGTGCCAGCAGCTCGAGGTACAGAGACGGAAAGACCTATGGCCACACCTTC. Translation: CASSSRYRDGKTYGHTF.

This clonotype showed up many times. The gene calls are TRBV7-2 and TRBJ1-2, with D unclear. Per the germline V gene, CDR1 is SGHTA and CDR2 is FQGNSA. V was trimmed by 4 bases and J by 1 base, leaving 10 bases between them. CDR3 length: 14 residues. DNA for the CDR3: TGTGCCAGCAGCTCCTATGGCAGTAACTATGGCTACACCTTC. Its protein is CASSSYGSNYGYTF.

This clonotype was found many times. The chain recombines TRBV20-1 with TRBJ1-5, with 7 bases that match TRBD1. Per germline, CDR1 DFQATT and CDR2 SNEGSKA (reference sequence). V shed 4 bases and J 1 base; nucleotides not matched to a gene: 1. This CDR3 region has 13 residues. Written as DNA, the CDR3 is TGCAGTGCTAAGACAGGGAGCAATCAGCCCCAGCATTTT. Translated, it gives CSAKTGSNQPQHF.

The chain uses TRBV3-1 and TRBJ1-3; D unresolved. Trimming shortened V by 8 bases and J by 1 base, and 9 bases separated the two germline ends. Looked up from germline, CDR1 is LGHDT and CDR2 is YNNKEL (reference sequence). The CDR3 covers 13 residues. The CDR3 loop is CASGLGSGNTIYF. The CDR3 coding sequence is TGTGCCAGCGGCCTAGGATCTGGAAACACCATATATTTT. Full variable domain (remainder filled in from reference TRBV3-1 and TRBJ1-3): DTAVSQTPKYLVTQMGNDKSIKCEQNLGHDTMYWYKQDSKKFLKIMFSYNNKELIINETVPNRFSPKSPDKAHLNLHINSLELGDSAVYFCASGLGSGNTIYFGEGSWLTVV.

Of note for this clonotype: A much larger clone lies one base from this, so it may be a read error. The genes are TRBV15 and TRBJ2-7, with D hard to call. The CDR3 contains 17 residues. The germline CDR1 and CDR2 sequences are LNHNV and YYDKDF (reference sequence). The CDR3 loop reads CATSRDRATGWTYEQDF. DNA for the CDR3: TGTGCCACCAGCAGAGATAGGGCGACCGGATGGACCTACGAGCAGGACTTC. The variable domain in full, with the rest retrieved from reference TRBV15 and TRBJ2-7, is DAMVIQNPRYQVTQFGKPVTLSCSQTLNHNVMYWYQQKSSQAPKLLFHYYDKDFNNEADTPDNFQSRRPNTSFCFLDIRSPGLGDTAMYLCATSRDRATGWTYEQDFGPGTRLTVT.